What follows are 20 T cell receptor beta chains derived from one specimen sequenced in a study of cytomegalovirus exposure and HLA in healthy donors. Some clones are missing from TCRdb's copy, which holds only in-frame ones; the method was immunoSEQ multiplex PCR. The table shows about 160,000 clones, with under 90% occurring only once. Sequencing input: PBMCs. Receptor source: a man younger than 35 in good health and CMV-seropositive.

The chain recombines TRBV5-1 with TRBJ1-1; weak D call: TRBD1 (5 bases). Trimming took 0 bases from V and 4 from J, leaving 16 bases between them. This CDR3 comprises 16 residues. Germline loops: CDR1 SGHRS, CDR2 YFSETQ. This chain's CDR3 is CASSLDVAGLGTEAFF. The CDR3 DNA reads TGCGCCAGCAGCTTGGACGTTGCAGGGCTCGGCACTGAAGCTTTCTTT.

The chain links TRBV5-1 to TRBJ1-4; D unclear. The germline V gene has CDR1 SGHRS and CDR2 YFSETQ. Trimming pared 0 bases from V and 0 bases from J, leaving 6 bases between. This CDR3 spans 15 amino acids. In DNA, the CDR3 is TGCGCCAGCAGCTTGGGTTACTCAACTAATGAAAAACTGTTTTTT. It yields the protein CASSLGYSTNEKLFF.

CDR3 DNA: TGCGCCAGCAGCCAACTAGCGGGAGTCTCCTACGAGCAGTACTTC. Its translation: CASSQLAGVSYEQYF. V gene TRBV4-1 combines with J gene TRBJ2-7; 10 nucleotides match TRBD2. This CDR3 comprises 15 residues. In germline, CDR1 is MGHRA, CDR2 YSYEKL. Trimming cost V 2 bases and J 0 bases; bases outside gene matches: 1.

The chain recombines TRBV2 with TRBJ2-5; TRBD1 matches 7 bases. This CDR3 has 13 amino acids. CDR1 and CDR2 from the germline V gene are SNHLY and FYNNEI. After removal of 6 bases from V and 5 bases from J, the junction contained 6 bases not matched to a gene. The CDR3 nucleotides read TGTGCCAGCAGCTCGACAGGGCAGGAGACCCAGTACTTC. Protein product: CASSSTGQETQYF.

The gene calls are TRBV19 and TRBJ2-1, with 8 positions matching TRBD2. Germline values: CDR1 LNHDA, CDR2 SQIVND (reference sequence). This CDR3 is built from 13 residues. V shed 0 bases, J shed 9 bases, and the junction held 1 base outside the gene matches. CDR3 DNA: TGTGCCAGTAGTATAGAAGCGGGAGTTGAGCAGTTCTTC. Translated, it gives CASSIEAGVEQFF.

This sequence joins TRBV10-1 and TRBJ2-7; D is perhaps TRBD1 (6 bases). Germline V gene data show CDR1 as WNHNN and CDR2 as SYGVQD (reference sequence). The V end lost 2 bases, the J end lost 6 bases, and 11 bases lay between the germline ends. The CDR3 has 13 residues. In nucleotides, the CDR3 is TGCGCCAGCAGTGAGCACAGGGCCTCCGAGCAGTACTTC. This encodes CASSEHRASEQYF.

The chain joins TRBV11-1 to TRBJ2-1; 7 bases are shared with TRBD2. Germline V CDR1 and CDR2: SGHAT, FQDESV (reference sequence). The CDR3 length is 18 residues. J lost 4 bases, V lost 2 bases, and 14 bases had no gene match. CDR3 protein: CASSLSSGDPVKYNEQFF. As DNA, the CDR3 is TGTGCCAGCAGCTTATCCAGCGGGGACCCGGTTAAATACAATGAGCAGTTCTTC. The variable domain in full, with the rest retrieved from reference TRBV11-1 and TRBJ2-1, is EAEVAQSPRYKITEKSQAVAFWCDPISGHATLYWYRQILGQGPELLVQFQDESVVDDSQLPKDRFSAERLKGVDSTLKIQPAELGDSAMYLCASSLSSGDPVKYNEQFFGPGTRLTVL.

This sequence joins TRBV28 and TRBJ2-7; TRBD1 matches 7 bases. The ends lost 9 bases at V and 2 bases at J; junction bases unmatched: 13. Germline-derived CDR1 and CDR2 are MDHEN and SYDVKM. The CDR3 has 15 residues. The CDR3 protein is CASLGGQAPTYEQYF. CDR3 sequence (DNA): TGTGCCAGTCTGGGCGGACAGGCGCCTACCTACGAGCAGTACTTC.

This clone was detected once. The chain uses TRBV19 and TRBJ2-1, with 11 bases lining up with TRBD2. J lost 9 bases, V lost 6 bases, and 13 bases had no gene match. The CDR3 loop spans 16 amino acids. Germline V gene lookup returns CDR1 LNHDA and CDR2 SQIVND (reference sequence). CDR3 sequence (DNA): TGTGCCAGTAGCCCCGGTATAGCGGGAGGGGTGGGTGAGCAGTTCTTC. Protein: CASSPGIAGGVGEQFF.

CDR3 sequence: CASSYSAGPEAFF. CDR3 DNA: TGTGCCAGCAGTTACTCGGCGGGCCCTGAAGCTTTCTTT. The chain carries TRBV6-5 and TRBJ1-1; D not certain. Germline V gene data show CDR1 as MNHEY and CDR2 as SVGAGI. Trimming removed 0 bases from V and 6 bases from J, with 8 bases in between. CDR3 size: 13 residues.

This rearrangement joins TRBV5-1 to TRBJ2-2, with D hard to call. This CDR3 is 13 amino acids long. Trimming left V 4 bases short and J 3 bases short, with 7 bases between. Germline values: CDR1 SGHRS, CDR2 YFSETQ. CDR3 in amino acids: CASSPTDTGELFF. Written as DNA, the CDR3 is TGCGCCAGCAGCCCTACAGACACCGGGGAGCTGTTTTTT.

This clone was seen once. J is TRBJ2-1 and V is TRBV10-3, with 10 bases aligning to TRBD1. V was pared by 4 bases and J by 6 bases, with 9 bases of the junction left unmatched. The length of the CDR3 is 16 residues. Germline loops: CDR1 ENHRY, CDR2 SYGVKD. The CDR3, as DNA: TGTGCCATCAGTGGAATCCGGGACAGGGGTATCAATGAGCAGTTCTTC. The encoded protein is CAISGIRDRGINEQFF.

CDR3 nucleotide sequence: TGTGCCGTTCAGTCCCCCCCCTACAATGAGCAGTTCTTC. Translated, it gives CAVQSPPYNEQFF. The chain couples TRBV28 to TRBJ2-1, with D unresolved. The germline gives CDR1 MDHEN, CDR2 SYDVKM. The V end lost 11 bases, the J end lost 2 bases, and 13 bases lay between the germline ends. This CDR3 has 13 residues.

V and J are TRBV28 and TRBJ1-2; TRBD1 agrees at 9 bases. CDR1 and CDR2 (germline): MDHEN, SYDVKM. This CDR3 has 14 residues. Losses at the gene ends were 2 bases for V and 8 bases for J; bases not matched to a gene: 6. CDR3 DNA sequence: TGTGCCAGCAGTTTAGACCGGGACAGGGACGGCTACACCTTC. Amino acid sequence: CASSLDRDRDGYTF.

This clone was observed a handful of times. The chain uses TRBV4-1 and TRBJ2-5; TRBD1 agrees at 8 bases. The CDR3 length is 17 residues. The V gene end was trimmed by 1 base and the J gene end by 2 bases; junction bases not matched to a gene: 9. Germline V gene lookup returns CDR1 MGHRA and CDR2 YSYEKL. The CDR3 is CASSQVATRTGQETQYF. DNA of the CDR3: TGCGCCAGCAGCCAAGTCGCCACGAGGACAGGGCAAGAGACCCAGTACTTC.

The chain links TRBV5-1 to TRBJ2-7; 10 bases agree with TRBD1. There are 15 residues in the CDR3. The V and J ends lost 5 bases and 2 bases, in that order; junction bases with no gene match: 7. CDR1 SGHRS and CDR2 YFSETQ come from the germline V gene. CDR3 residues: CASRSGTGDPYEQYF. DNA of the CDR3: TGCGCCAGCAGGTCCGGGACAGGGGACCCCTACGAGCAGTACTTC.

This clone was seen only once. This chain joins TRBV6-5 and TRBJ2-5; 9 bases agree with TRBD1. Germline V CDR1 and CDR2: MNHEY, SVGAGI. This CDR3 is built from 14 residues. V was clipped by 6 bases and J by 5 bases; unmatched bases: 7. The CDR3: CASSRYRGQETQYF. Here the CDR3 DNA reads TGTGCCAGCAGCAGATACAGGGGGCAGGAGACCCAGTACTTC.

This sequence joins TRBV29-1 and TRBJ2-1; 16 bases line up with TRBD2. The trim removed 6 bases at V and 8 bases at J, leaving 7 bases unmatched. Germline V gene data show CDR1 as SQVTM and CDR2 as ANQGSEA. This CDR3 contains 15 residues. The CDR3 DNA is TGCAGCGTGGGGACTAGCGGGAGGGCAGTCGATGAGCAGTTCTTC. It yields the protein CSVGTSGRAVDEQFF.

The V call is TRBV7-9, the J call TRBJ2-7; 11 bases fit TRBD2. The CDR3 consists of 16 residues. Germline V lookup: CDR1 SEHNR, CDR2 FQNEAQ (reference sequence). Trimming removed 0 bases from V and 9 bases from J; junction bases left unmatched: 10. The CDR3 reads CASSLASGRAVNRQYF. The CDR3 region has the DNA TGTGCCAGCAGCTTAGCTAGCGGGAGGGCCGTTAACCGGCAGTACTTC.

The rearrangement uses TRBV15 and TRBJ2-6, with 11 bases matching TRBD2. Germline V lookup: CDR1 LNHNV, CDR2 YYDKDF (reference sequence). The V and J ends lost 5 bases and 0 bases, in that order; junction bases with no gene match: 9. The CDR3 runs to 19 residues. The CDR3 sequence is CATSSGLAGKSSGANVLTF. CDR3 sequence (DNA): TGTGCCACCAGCTCAGGACTAGCGGGCAAAAGCTCTGGGGCCAACGTCCTGACTTTC.